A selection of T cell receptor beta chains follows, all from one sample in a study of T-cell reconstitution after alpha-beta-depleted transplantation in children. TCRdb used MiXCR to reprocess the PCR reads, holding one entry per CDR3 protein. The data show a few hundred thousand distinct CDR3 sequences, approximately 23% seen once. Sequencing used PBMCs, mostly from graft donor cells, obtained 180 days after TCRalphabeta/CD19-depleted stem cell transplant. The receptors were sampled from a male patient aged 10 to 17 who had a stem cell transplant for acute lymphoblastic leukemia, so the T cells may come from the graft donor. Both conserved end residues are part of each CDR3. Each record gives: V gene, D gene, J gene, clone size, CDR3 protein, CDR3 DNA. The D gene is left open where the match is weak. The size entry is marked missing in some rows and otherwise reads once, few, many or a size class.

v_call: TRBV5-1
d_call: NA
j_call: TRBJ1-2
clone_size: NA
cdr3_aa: CASSLMRTPANYGYTF
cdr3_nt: TGCGCCAGCAGCTTGATGCGGACCCCAGCTAACTATGGCTACACCTTC

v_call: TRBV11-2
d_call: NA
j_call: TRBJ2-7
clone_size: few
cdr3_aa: CASSERSARGTDEQYF
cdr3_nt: TGTGCCAGCAGCGAAAGGTCCGCGAGGGGGACGGACGAGCAGTACTTC

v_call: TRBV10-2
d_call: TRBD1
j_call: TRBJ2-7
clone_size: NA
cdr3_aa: CASKRGQDEQYF
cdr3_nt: TGCGCCAGCAAAAGGGGACAGGACGAGCAGTACTTC

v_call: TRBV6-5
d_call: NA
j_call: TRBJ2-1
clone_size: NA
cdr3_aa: CASSYAREAYEQFF
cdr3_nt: TGTGCCAGCAGTTACGCGAGGGAGGCCTATGAGCAGTTCTTC

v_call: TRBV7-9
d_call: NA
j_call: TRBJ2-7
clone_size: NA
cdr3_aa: CASSLGLSGYEQYF
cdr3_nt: TGTGCCAGCAGCTTAGGTCTTAGCGGCTACGAGCAGTACTTC

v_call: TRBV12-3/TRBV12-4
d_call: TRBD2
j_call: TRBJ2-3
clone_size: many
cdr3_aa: CASSSSPGGGYF
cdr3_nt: TGTGCCAGCAGCTCAAGTCCGGGGGGAGGGTATTTT

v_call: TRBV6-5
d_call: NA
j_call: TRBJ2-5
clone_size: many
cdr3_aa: CASSYGPWEETQYF
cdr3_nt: TGTGCCAGCAGTTACGGGCCCTGGGAAGAGACCCAGTACTTC

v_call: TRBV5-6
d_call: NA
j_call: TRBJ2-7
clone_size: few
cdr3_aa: CASSLSLQPDYEQYF
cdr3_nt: TGTGCCAGCAGCTTAAGTTTGCAGCCGGACTACGAGCAGTACTTC

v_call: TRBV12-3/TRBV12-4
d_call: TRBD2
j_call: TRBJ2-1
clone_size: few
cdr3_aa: CASSSSSGSSYNEQFF
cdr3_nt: TGTGCCAGCAGTTCATCTAGCGGTAGCTCCTACAATGAGCAGTTCTTC

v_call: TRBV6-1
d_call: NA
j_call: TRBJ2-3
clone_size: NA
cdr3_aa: CASSEYGVPSTDTQYF
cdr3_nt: TGTGCCAGCAGTGAATACGGGGTCCCTAGCACAGATACGCAGTATTTT

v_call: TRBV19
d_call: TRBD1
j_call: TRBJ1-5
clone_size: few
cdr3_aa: CASCRDRSLNQPQHF
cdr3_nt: TGTGCCAGTTGCCGGGACAGGAGCCTTAATCAGCCCCAGCATTTT

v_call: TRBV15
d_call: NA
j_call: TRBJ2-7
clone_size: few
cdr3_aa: CATSRDPPFSAYEQYF
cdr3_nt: TGTGCCACCAGCAGAGATCCCCCGTTTTCGGCTTACGAGCAGTACTTC

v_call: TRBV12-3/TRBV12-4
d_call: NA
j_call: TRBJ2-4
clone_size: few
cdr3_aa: CASSFAGLIAKNIQYF
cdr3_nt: TGTGCCAGCAGTTTTGCAGGGCTAATAGCCAAAAACATTCAGTACTTC

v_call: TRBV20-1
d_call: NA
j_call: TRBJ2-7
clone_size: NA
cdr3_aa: CSARDSGGGYEQYF
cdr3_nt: TGCAGTGCTAGAGACAGTGGAGGGGGCTACGAGCAGTACTTC

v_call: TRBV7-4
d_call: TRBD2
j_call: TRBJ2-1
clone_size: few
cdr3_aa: CASSPRTRENEQFF
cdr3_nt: TGTGCCAGCAGCCCCAGGACTAGAGAGAATGAGCAGTTCTTC

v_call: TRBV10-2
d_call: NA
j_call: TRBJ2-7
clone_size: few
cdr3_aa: CASSIDYEQYF
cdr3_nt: TGCGCCAGCAGTATAGACTACGAGCAGTACTTC

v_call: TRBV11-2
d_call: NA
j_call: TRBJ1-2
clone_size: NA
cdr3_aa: CASSFLARGYTF
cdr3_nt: TGTGCCAGCAGCTTTCTGGCTCGAGGCTACACCTTC

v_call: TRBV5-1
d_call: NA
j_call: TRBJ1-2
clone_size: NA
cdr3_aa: CASSLDGTTLYGYTF
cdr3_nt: TGCGCCAGCAGCTTGGATGGGACAACCCTCTATGGCTACACCTTC

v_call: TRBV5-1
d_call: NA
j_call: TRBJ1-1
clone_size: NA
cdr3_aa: CASSHILGVLNTEAFF
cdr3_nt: TGCGCCAGCAGCCACATCCTTGGGGTCCTGAACACTGAAGCTTTCTTT

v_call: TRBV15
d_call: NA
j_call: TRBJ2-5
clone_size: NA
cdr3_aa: CAPSRALIETQYF
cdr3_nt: TGTGCCCCCAGCAGAGCCCTCATTGAGACCCAGTACTTC

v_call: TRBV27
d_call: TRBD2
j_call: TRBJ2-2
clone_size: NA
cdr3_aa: CASSLNSGYWNTGELFF
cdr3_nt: TGTGCCAGCAGTTTAAATAGCGGGTATTGGAACACCGGGGAGCTGTTTTTT

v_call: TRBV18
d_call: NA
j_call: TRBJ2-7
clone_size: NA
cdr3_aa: CASSPSDTYEQYF
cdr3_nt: TGTGCCAGCTCACCATCTGATACCTACGAGCAGTACTTC

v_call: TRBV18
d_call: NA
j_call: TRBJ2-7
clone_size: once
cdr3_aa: CASSPPSDNSYEQYF
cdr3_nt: TGTGCCAGCTCACCACCCTCGGACAACTCCTACGAGCAGTACTTC

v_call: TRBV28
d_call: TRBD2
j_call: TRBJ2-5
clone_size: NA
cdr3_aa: CASSRSGLAGRETQYF
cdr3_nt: TGTGCCAGCAGTCGATCGGGACTAGCGGGAAGGGAGACCCAGTACTTC

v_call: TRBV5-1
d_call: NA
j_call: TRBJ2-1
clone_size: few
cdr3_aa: CASSLEGPGRFF
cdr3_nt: TGCGCCAGCAGCTTGGAAGGGCCTGGCCGGTTCTTC

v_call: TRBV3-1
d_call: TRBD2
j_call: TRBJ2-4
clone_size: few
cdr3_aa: CASSRHPGLAGPKNIQYF
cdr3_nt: TGTGCCAGCAGCCGCCACCCGGGACTAGCGGGACCTAAAAACATTCAGTACTTC

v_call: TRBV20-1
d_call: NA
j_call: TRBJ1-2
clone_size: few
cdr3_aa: CSARAGPFAYTF
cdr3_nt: TGCAGTGCTAGAGCAGGGCCCTTTGCCTACACCTTC

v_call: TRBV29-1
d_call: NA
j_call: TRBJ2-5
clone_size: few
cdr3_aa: CSVALNGGGIQETQYF
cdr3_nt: TGCAGCGTTGCGTTGAATGGCGGAGGCATCCAAGAGACCCAGTACTTC

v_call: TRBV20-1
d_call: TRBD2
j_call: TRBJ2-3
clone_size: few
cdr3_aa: CSARAWPTSGRVDTQYF
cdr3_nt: TGCAGTGCTAGAGCCTGGCCGACTAGCGGGAGGGTAGATACGCAGTATTTT